Described below is a single T cell receptor beta chain sequence and its context. Original handling: How many nucleated cells were present was estimated from reference gene primer amplification. Only in-frame clones appear in the TCRdb table, and some are missing; sequencing was by immunoSEQ multiplex PCR. The V and J calls and clone size are taken from that table; D and trimming were inferred from the DNA. Of over 200,000 clones in the sample, 80% to 90% were seen once. The CDR3 has 16 amino acids. V was shortened by 0 bases and J by 2 bases, with 13 bases between the two germline ends. The germline V gene encodes CDR1 ENHRY and CDR2 SYGVKD. This entry belongs to a study of blood T cell repertoires in COVID-19. Study context: The United States, Italy and Spain were the sources of the acute and convalescent COVID-19 samples. PBMCs, B-cell-depleted T cells, or T cells provided the cDNA or gDNA that made up the material.

The TCR sequence derives from a middle-aged man who had recovered from COVID-19. The specimen was peripheral blood. The V and J genes are TRBV10-3 and TRBJ1-2, with a tentative D call TRBD1 (5 bases). The CDR3 region is CAISESNVGGNYGYTF. The DNA for the CDR3 is TGTGCCATCAGTGAGTCGAACGTCGGGGGGAACTATGGCTACACCTTC.